These 23 T cell receptor beta chains came from one sample sequenced in a study of high-grade serous ovarian cancer treatment subgroups. Tumor tissue was taken before any definitive surgery or chemotherapy was given. Profiled with immunoSEQ multiplex PCR; TCRdb holds only in-frame clones, not every one. This sample has over 4,500 clones, with roughly 65% found just once. The source material was tumor tissue. Source of these receptors: a human donor with high-grade serous ovarian cancer.

The chain carries TRBV18 and TRBJ1-1; TRBD1 matches 9 bases. Germline V gene data show CDR1 as KGHSH and CDR2 as LQKENI. This CDR3 has 18 amino acids. The junction had 13 bases not matched to a gene; V was cut back by 0 bases and J by 5 bases. CDR3 amino acids: CASSPPRGTGLWTTEAFF. The CDR3 DNA sequence: TGTGCCAGCTCACCACCCCGTGGGACAGGGCTGTGGACTACTGAAGCTTTCTTT. Drawing the rest from reference TRBV18 and TRBJ1-1, the complete variable domain is NAGVMQNPRHLVRRRGQEARLRCSPMKGHSHVYWYRQLPEEGLKFMVYLQKENIIDESGMPKERFSAEFPKEGPSILRIQQVVRGDSAAYFCASSPPRGTGLWTTEAFFGQGTRLTVV.

The chain joins TRBV14 to TRBJ2-2; no clear D gene. The V and J ends lost 1 base and 7 bases respectively, with 13 bases between them. CDR3 size: 15 residues. The germline V gene has CDR1 SGHDN and CDR2 FVKESK. The CDR3 reads CASSQVSQFGGELFF. As DNA, the CDR3 is TGTGCCAGCAGCCAAGTATCCCAATTTGGCGGGGAGCTGTTTTTT. Looking up the rest from reference TRBV14 and TRBJ2-2 gives the full variable domain: EAGVTQFPSHSVIEKGQTVTLRCDPISGHDNLYWYRRVMGKEIKFLLHFVKESKQDESGMPNNRFLAERTGGTYSTLKVQPAELEDSGVYFCASSQVSQFGGELFFGEGSRLTVL.

The V call is TRBV27, the J call TRBJ2-3, with D unclear. The CDR3 sequence is 13 residues long. V shed 5 bases and J shed 5 bases, with 11 bases lying between them. Germline CDR1 MNHEY, CDR2 SMNVEV (reference sequence). The DNA for the CDR3 is TGTGCCAGCAGTCCGACTGTGGAAGATACGCAGTATTTT. It codes for CASSPTVEDTQYF.

CDR3 amino acids: CASSQDFGGFGDEQYV. In nucleotides, the CDR3 is TGCGCCAGCAGCCAAGATTTCGGAGGGTTTGGGGACGAGCAGTACGTC. The chain employs TRBV4-1 and TRBJ2-7; perhaps TRBD2 as D (6 bases). V lost 0 bases, J lost 5 bases, and 17 bases lay in between. Looked up from germline, CDR1 is MGHRA and CDR2 is YSYEKL. The CDR3 runs 16 residues.

The rearrangement links TRBV7-2 to TRBJ1-2, with 9 positions matching TRBD1. The J segment lost 3 bases and the V segment lost 5 bases, leaving 4 bases of the junction unmatched. Germline V gene sequence: CDR1 SGHTA, CDR2 FQGNSA. The CDR3 has 14 residues. Written as DNA, the CDR3 is TGTGCCAGCAGCACAGGGGGCGACTACTATGGCTACACCTTC. Amino acids: CASSTGGDYYGYTF.

The chain employs TRBV5-1 and TRBJ2-1, with D maybe TRBD2 (6 bases). CDR1 is SGHRS and CDR2 is YFSETQ in the germline V gene. The V end was cut by 0 bases, the J end by 4 bases, with 17 bases between. The CDR3 extends over 17 amino acids. The CDR3 spells CASSLALTSLEYNEQFF. In DNA form, the CDR3 reads TGCGCCAGCAGCTTGGCCCTTACTAGCTTGGAATACAATGAGCAGTTCTTC.

This rearrangement joins TRBV10-3 to TRBJ1-4; TRBD1 might be the D (6 bases). There are 15 residues in the CDR3. From germline, CDR1 is ENHRY and CDR2 SYGVKD. V shed 10 bases and J shed 8 bases, with 23 bases lying between them. CDR3 region: CATAPTGQTGEKLFF. CDR3 DNA sequence: TGTGCCACCGCACCGACAGGACAAACTGGGGAAAAACTGTTTTTT.

The CDR3 bases are TGTGCCAGCTCACCACCTTGGAGAACAGGGGACAGTGAAGCTTTCTTT. It encodes CASSPPWRTGDSEAFF. The rearrangement joins TRBV18 to TRBJ1-1; 7 bases are shared with TRBD1. With V trimmed by 0 bases and J by 7 bases, 11 bases remained unmatched. Germline CDR1 and CDR2: KGHSH and LQKENI. The CDR3 has 16 amino acids.

The chain has TRBV7-3 and TRBJ2-1; 8 nucleotides line up with TRBD2. CDR3 length equals 15 residues. Germline CDR1 SGHTA, CDR2 FQGTGA. Germline trimming cut 0 bases from V and 9 bases from J; bases unmatched to any gene: 7. CDR3 coding DNA: TGTGCCAGCAGCTTAACCCCGGGACTAGTTGTTGAGCAGTTCTTC. Protein sequence: CASSLTPGLVVEQFF.

This clone was observed a single time. V is TRBV7-2 and J is TRBJ2-1, with D unclear. Deletions cut 4 bases from V and 8 bases from J, with 6 bases between. Germline-derived CDR1 and CDR2 are SGHTA and FQGNSA. This CDR3 is built from 11 residues. CDR3 protein: CASSSFDEQFF. The CDR3 region has the DNA TGTGCCAGCAGCTCCTTCGATGAGCAGTTCTTC.

A note on this clone: Germline is not matched at one junction end, which may reflect a read error. The sample has other DNA sequences that encode this CDR3 too. The gene calls are TRBV29-1 and TRBJ1-1, with D hard to call. The CDR3 extends over 13 amino acids. Germline V gives CDR1 SQVTM, CDR2 ANQGSEA. The CDR3 protein is CSGTRVANTEAFF. As DNA, the CDR3 is TGCAGCGGGACCCGGGTGGCGAACACTGAAGCTTTCTTC. Filled out from reference TRBV29-1 and TRBJ1-1, the complete variable domain reads SAVISQKPSRDICQRGTSLTIQCQVDSQVTMMFWYRQQPGQSLTLIATANQGSEATYESGFVIDKFPISRPNLTFSTLTVSNMSPEDSSIYLCSGTRVANTEAFFGQGTRLTVV.

This clone was observed once. This chain joins TRBV15 and TRBJ2-7; 10 bases are shared with TRBD1. V trimming: 1 base; J trimming: 5 bases; junction bases outside the gene matches: 2. This CDR3 contains 14 residues. Germline V gives CDR1 LNHNV, CDR2 YYDKDF (reference sequence). CDR3 amino acids: CATSRGDRGDEQYF. DNA for the CDR3: TGTGCCACCAGCAGAGGGGACAGGGGAGACGAGCAGTACTTC.

The chain combines TRBV7-8 with TRBJ1-4, with 8 bases matching TRBD1. CDR1 is SGHVS, CDR2 FQNEAQ, per germline. The CDR3 runs to 14 residues. The V and J ends lost 5 bases and 5 bases, in that order; junction bases with no gene match: 4. The CDR3 DNA follows: TGTGCCAGCAGCCCGGACAGGGCAAATGAAAAACTGTTTTTT. Translation gives CASSPDRANEKLFF.

The chain employs TRBV6-1 and TRBJ2-7; 10 nucleotides align to TRBD2. There are 13 residues in the CDR3. V gave up 7 bases and J gave up 4 bases; unmatched junction bases: 4. Germline CDR1 MNHNS, CDR2 SASEGT. CDR3 sequence reads: CASNSGRLYEQYV. The CDR3 DNA reads as TGTGCCAGCAATAGCGGGAGGCTTTACGAGCAGTACGTC.

The chain uses TRBV27 and TRBJ2-7; perhaps TRBD2 as D (6 bases). The CDR3 contains 14 residues. Looked up from germline, CDR1 is MNHEY and CDR2 is SMNVEV (reference sequence). The V end lost 0 bases, the J end lost 1 base, and 7 bases lay between the germline ends. CDR3 sequence: CASSLSGGSYEQYF. The CDR3 nucleotides are TGTGCCAGCAGTTTATCTGGGGGGTCCTACGAGCAGTACTTC.

The CDR3 sequence: CAISSTREDYTDTQYF. CDR3 bases: TGTGCCATCAGTTCTACGCGGGAGGACTACACAGATACGCAGTATTTT. The genes are TRBV10-3 and TRBJ2-3, with TRBD2 identical over 8 bases. V lost 5 bases, J lost 2 bases, and 9 bases stayed unmatched. Germline V gene lookup returns CDR1 ENHRY and CDR2 SYGVKD. The CDR3 is 16 amino acids.

The chain recombines TRBV6-5 with TRBJ2-7, with 8 bases aligning to TRBD2. J gave up 2 bases and V 6 bases, and 9 bases lay outside the gene matches. CDR3 length equals 15 residues. CDR1 and CDR2 from the germline V gene are MNHEY and SVGAGI. CDR3: CASSQPGLGTYEQYF. The DNA of the CDR3 is TGTGCCAGCAGCCAACCGGGACTAGGGACCTACGAGCAGTACTTC.

The chain uses TRBV6-5 and TRBJ1-1; 7 positions agree with TRBD1. The CDR3 has 14 residues. Unmatched junction bases numbered 1, after V lost 0 bases and J lost 3 bases. Germline lookup yields CDR1 MNHEY and CDR2 SVGAGI. CDR3 coding DNA: TGTGCCAGCAGTTACTCCGACAGGGACACTGAAGCTTTCTTT. Its protein product is CASSYSDRDTEAFF.

The chain joins TRBV18 to TRBJ1-4, with unresolved D. This CDR3 comprises 14 residues. V lost 3 bases to trimming and J lost 0 bases, with 5 bases between them. CDR1 is KGHSH and CDR2 is LQKENI in the germline V gene. CDR3 loop: CASSPTATNEKLFF. DNA of the CDR3: TGTGCCAGCTCACCGACTGCAACTAATGAAAAACTGTTTTTT. Combining the CDR3 with reference TRBV18 and TRBJ1-4 gives the whole variable domain NAGVMQNPRHLVRRRGQEARLRCSPMKGHSHVYWYRQLPEEGLKFMVYLQKENIIDESGMPKERFSAEFPKEGPSILRIQQVVRGDSAAYFCASSPTATNEKLFFGSGTQLSVL.

V usage is TRBV11-2 and J usage is TRBJ2-1; D remains ambiguous. This CDR3 has 13 residues. The ends were cut back, 5 bases at V and 6 bases at J, with 11 bases in the middle. The germline V gene has CDR1 SGHAT and CDR2 FQNNGV. This CDR3 reads CASSPIVGNEQFF. CDR3 sequence (DNA): TGTGCCAGCAGCCCCATTGTAGGCAATGAGCAGTTCTTC.

By sample fraction, this clone is large (0.1 to 1%). The chain joins TRBV7-2 to TRBJ2-2; 7 positions match TRBD2. The V and J ends lost 5 bases and 6 bases, in that order; junction bases with no gene match: 9. This CDR3 region has 15 residues. The germline gives CDR1 SGHTA, CDR2 FQGNSA. CDR3 in DNA: TGTGCCAGCAGCGATGGACTAGGGGTTTCCGGGGAGCTGTTTTTT. This codes for CASSDGLGVSGELFF.

V usage is TRBV11-1 and J usage is TRBJ1-1, with D perhaps matching TRBD1 (5 bases). The CDR3 runs 11 residues. V was shortened by 5 bases and J by 5 bases, with 6 bases between the two germline ends. Germline V gene data show CDR1 as SGHAT and CDR2 as FQDESV (reference sequence). The DNA for the CDR3 is TGTGCCAGCAGCAGACAGACTGAAGCTTTCTTT. Protein: CASSRQTEAFF. Combining the CDR3 with reference TRBV11-1 and TRBJ1-1 gives the whole variable domain EAEVAQSPRYKITEKSQAVAFWCDPISGHATLYWYRQILGQGPELLVQFQDESVVDDSQLPKDRFSAERLKGVDSTLKIQPAELGDSAMYLCASSRQTEAFFGQGTRLTVV.

This chain joins TRBV19 and TRBJ1-2; D uncertain. The V and J ends lost 7 bases and 8 bases respectively, with 11 bases between them. The CDR3 consists of 11 residues. Germline V gives CDR1 LNHDA, CDR2 SQIVND (reference sequence). The CDR3 here is CASTAGSGYTF. DNA for the CDR3: TGTGCCAGTACCGCGGGCTCCGGCTACACCTTC.